The 7 T cell receptor beta chains below come from one sample, sequenced in a study of T cell responses to AZD1222 COVID-19 vaccine. Some clones are missing from TCRdb's copy, which holds only in-frame ones; the method was immunoSEQ multiplex PCR. Of around 74,000 clones listed, around 90% are singletons. The material was peripheral blood, obtained on day 0 of MenACWY control vaccination. These receptors all stem from an adult in good health.

The J gene is TRBJ2-5, the V gene TRBV19; 11 bases line up with TRBD2. Germline CDR1 and CDR2: LNHDA and SQIVND (reference sequence). The CDR3 has 15 amino acids. Trimming took 3 bases from V and 3 from J; bases not matched to a gene: 3. Written as DNA, the CDR3 is TGTGCCAGTAGTATTGGTAGCGGGGGGGAAGAGACCCAGTACTTC. It encodes CASSIGSGGEETQYF.

V and J are TRBV2 and TRBJ1-5, with 10 bases fitting TRBD1. This CDR3 is built from 12 residues. Germline V lookup: CDR1 SNHLY, CDR2 FYNNEI. Germline trimming cut 9 bases from V and 6 bases from J; bases unmatched to any gene: 2. The CDR3 protein is CARGQGGQPQHF. The CDR3 DNA follows: TGTGCCAGAGGACAGGGGGGTCAGCCCCAGCATTTT.

This sequence joins TRBV4-2 and TRBJ2-3; 14 nucleotides agree with TRBD2. Germline lookup yields CDR1 LGHNA and CDR2 YNFKEQ. V dropped 0 bases and J dropped 7; count of bases not matched to a gene: 9. The CDR3 sequence is 18 residues long. CDR3 sequence reads: CASSQDRGLAGGMNTQYF. Here the CDR3 DNA reads TGTGCCAGCAGCCAAGATCGAGGACTAGCGGGGGGCATGAATACGCAGTATTTT.

This sequence joins TRBV20-1 and TRBJ1-3; possible D gene TRBD1, 6 bases. Trimming removed 3 bases at V and 3 bases at J, with 12 bases between. Germline-derived CDR1 and CDR2 are DFQATT and SNEGSKA (reference sequence). This CDR3 contains 14 residues. Here the CDR3 DNA reads TGCAGTGCTAGTTCAGGGGCTGATGGAAACACCATATATTTT. As protein: CSASSGADGNTIYF.

The chain has TRBV19 and TRBJ2-2; D uncertain. This CDR3 is 16 amino acids long. Germline loops: CDR1 LNHDA, CDR2 SQIVND (reference sequence). V lost 5 bases and J 3 bases, leaving 16 bases between the germline ends. The DNA for the CDR3 is TGTGCCAGTAGTCTGGCCCGGACCACGGACACCGGGGAGCTGTTTTTT. The encoded protein is CASSLARTTDTGELFF. The whole variable domain, filled in from reference TRBV19 and TRBJ2-2, reads DGGITQSPKYLFRKEGQNVTLSCEQNLNHDAMYWYRQDPGQGLRLIYYSQIVNDFQKGDIAEGYSVSREKKESFPLTVTSAQKNPTAFYLCASSLARTTDTGELFFGEGSRLTVL.

The chain is built from TRBV2 and TRBJ2-2; TRBD1 matches 9 bases. CDR1 SNHLY and CDR2 FYNNEI come from the germline V gene. V lost 6 bases to trimming and J lost 10 bases; unmatched junction nucleotides: 27. This CDR3 region has 20 residues. DNA of the CDR3: TGTGCCAGCAGAATAGACTCGACAGGGGGTAGCAGGGTGGCCGTGGAGGAGCTGTTTTTT. It is translated as CASRIDSTGGSRVAVEELFF.

The chain has TRBV28 and TRBJ2-1, with 13 bases that match TRBD2. V dropped 5 bases and J dropped 9; count of bases not matched to a gene: 7. CDR1 is MDHEN and CDR2 is SYDVKM in the germline V gene. The CDR3 totals 15 residues. This chain's CDR3 is CASSGTSGRAFEQFF. The CDR3, as DNA: TGTGCCAGCAGTGGAACTAGCGGGAGGGCCTTTGAGCAGTTCTTC.